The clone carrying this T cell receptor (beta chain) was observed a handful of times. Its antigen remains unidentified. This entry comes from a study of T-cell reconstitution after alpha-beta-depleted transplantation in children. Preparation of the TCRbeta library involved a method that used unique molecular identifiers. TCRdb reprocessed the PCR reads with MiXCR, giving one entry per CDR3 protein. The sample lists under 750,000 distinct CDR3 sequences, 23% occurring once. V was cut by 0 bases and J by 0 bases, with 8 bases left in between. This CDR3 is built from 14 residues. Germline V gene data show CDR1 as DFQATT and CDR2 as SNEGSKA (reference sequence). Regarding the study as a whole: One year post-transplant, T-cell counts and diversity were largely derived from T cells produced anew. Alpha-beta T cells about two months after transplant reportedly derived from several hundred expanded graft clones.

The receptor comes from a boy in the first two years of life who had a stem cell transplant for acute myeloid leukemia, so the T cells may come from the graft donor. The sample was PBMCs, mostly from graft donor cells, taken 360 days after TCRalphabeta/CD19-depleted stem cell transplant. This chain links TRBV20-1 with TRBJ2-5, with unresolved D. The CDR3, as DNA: TGCAGTGCTAGAGAGGCAAGGGACCAAGAGACCCAGTACTTC. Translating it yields CSAREARDQETQYF.